This T cell receptor beta chain was sequenced during a study of T-cell memory formation after mild COVID-19. The wider study: TCR clusters mostly belonged to single donors. Study results and limitations: Contracting clones, day 15 to 85, had balanced CD4/CD8, and later expanders favored CD4+. Most CD4+ clones that shrank were in CM and EM, while CD8+ ones turned up in EMRA.

TCRdb re-called the 5' RACE reads with MiXCR, one entry per CDR3 protein. In the table there are some 330,000 distinct CDR3 sequences, over 20% of which are singletons. With respect to this clonotype: Its antigen remains unknown.

The V and J ends lost 5 bases and 0 bases respectively, with 5 bases between them. Germline CDR1 SGHDN, CDR2 FVKESK. The CDR3 is made up of 12 amino acids. The sample taken for sequencing was PBMCs or a T cell subset sorted from them (not recorded which). The source is an adult woman who had mild COVID-19 (a few samples of this study predate the infection). Cell type and time point are not known. The rearrangement uses TRBV14 and TRBJ2-7; D is uncertain. This CDR3 reads CASSYISYEQYF. In DNA form, the CDR3 reads TGTGCCAGCAGCTATATCTCCTACGAGCAGTACTTC.